The present T cell receptor (beta chain) was sequenced within a study of blood T cell repertoires in COVID-19. Across the whole study: There were acute and convalescent COVID-19 samples, and they came from the United States, Italy and Spain. PBMCs, B-cell-depleted T cells, or T cells provided the cDNA or gDNA that made up the material.

Sequencing was performed with immunoSEQ multiplex PCR; in TCRdb, only in-frame clones are kept and a portion is missing. This sample has roughly 100,000 clones, with 81% found just once. V lost 4 bases, J lost 9 bases, and 4 bases stayed unmatched. Germline V gives CDR1 SGHTA, CDR2 FQGTGA. The CDR3 spans 13 residues. The chain is built from TRBV7-3 and TRBJ1-5; 9 bases are shared with TRBD1. Sequenced input: peripheral blood. This clonotype originated in an elderly man with acute or convalescent COVID-19. The DNA for the CDR3 is TGTGCCAGCAGCTCGGGACAGGGAACGCCCCAGCATTTT. Its protein is CASSSGQGTPQHF.